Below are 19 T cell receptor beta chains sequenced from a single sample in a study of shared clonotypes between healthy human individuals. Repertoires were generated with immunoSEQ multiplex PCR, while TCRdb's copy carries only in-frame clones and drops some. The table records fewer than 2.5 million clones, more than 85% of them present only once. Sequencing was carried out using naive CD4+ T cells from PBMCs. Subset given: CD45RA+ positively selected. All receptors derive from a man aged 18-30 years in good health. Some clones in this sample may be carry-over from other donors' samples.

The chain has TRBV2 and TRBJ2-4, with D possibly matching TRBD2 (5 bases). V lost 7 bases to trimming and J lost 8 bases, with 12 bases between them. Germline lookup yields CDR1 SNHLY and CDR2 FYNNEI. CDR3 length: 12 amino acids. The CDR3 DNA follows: TGTGCCAGCACCGCGGACTCTGACATTCAGTACTTC. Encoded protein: CASTADSDIQYF.

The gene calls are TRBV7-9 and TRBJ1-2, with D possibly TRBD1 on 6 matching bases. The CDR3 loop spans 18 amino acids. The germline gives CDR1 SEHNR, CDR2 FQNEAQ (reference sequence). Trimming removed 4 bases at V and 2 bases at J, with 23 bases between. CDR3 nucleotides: TGTGCCAGCAGCTCCGACCGAGGTGGACAGCAGAAGAACTATGGCTACACCTTC. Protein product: CASSSDRGGQQKNYGYTF.

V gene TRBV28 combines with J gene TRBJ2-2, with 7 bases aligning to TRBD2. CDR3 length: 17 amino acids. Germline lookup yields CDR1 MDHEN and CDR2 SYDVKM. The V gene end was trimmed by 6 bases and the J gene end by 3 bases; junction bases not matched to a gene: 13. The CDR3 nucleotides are TGTGCCAGCAGCCCTGGGAGGGCTAGCGGTGACACCGGGGAGCTGTTTTTT. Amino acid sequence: CASSPGRASGDTGELFF. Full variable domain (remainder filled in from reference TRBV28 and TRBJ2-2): DVKVTQSSRYLVKRTGEKVFLECVQDMDHENMFWYRQDPGLGLRLIYFSYDVKMKEKGDIPEGYSVSREKKERFSLILESASTNQTSMYLCASSPGRASGDTGELFFGEGSRLTVL.

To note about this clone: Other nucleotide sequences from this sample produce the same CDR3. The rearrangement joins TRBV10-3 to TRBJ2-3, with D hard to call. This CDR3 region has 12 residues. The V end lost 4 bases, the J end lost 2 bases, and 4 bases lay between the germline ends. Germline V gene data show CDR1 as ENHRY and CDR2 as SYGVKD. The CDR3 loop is CAISGPTDTQYF. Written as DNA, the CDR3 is TGTGCCATCAGTGGGCCCACAGATACGCAGTATTTT.

Here the CDR3 DNA reads TGCGCCAGCAGCTTGAATCCCGCCGGTGGCGGTCAGCCCCAGCATTTT. Its protein product is CASSLNPAGGGQPQHF. The chain combines TRBV5-1 with TRBJ1-5; D not resolved. V shed 1 base and J shed 6 bases, with 17 bases lying between them. The CDR3 loop spans 16 amino acids. Germline V gene data show CDR1 as SGHRS and CDR2 as YFSETQ.

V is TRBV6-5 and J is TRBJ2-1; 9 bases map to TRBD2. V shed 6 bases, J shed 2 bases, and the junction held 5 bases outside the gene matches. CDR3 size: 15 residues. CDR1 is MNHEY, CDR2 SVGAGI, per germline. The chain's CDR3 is CASRVVAGAYNEQFF. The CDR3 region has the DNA TGTGCCAGCAGGGTAGTAGCGGGAGCCTACAATGAGCAGTTCTTC.

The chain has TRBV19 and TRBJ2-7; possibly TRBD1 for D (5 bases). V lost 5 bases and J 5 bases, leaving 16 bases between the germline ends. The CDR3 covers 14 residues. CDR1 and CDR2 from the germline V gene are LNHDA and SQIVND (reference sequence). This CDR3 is CASSVLKGAHEQYF. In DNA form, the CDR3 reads TGTGCCAGTAGTGTCTTAAAAGGGGCACACGAGCAGTACTTC.

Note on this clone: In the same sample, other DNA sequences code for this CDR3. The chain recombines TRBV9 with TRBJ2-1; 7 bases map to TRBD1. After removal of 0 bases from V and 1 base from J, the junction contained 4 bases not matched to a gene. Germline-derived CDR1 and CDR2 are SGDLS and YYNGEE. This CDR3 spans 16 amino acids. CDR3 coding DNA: TGTGCCAGCAGCGTAGAAGGCAGGGGGTCCTACAATGAGCAGTTCTTC. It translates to CASSVEGRGSYNEQFF.

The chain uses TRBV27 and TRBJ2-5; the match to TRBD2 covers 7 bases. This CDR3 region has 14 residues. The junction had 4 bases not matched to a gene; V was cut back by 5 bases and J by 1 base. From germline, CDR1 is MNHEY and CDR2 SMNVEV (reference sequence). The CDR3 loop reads CASSLRTSQETQYF. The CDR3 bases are TGTGCCAGCAGTCTCCGGACTAGCCAAGAGACCCAGTACTTC.

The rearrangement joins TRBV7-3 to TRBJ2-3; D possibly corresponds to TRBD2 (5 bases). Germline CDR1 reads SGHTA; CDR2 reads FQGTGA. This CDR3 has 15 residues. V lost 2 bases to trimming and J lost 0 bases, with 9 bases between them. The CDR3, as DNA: TGTGCCAGCAGCTTAGCGGGTTTTAGCACAGATACGCAGTATTTT. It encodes CASSLAGFSTDTQYF.

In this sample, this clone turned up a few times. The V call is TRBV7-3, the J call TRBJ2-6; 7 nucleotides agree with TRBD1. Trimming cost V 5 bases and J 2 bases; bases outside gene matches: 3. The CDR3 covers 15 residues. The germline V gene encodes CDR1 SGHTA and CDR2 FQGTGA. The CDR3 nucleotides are TGTGCCAGCAGCGAGACAGGGACTGGGGCCAACGTCCTGACTTTC. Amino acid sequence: CASSETGTGANVLTF. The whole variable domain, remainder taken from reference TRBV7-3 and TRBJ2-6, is GAGVSQTPSNKVTEKGKYVELRCDPISGHTALYWYRQSLGQGPEFLIYFQGTGAADDSGLPNDRFFAVRPEGSVSTLKIQRTERGDSAVYLCASSETGTGANVLTFGAGSRLTVL.

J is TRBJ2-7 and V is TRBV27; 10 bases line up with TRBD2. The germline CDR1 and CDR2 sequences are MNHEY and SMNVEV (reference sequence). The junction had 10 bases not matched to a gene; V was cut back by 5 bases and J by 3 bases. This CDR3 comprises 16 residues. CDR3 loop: CASSRLGASGSYEQYF. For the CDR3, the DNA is TGTGCCAGCAGTCGACTTGGGGCTAGCGGGAGCTACGAGCAGTACTTC.

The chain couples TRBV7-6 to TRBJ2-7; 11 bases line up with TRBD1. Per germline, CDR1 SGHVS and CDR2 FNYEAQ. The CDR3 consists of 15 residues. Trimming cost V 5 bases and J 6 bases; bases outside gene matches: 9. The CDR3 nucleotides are TGTGCCAGCAGCCCCAGCGGGACAGGGGGTGGCGAGCAGTACTTC. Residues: CASSPSGTGGGEQYF.

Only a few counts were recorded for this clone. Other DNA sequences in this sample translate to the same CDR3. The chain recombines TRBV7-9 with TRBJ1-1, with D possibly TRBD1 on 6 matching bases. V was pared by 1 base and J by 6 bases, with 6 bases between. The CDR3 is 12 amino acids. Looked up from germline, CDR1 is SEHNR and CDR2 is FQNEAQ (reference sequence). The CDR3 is CASSLEGAEAFF. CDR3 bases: TGTGCCAGCAGCTTAGAGGGGGCTGAAGCTTTCTTT.

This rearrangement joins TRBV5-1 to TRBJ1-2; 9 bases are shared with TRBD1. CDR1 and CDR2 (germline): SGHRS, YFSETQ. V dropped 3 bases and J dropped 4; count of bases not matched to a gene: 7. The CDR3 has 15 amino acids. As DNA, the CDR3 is TGCGCCAGCAGCTCCCGGACAGGGGCGGGCTATGGCTACACCTTC. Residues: CASSSRTGAGYGYTF.

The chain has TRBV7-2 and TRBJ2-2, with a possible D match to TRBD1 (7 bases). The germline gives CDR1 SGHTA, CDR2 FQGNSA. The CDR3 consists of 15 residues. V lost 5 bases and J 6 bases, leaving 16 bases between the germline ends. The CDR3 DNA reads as TGTGCCAGCAGCCCGGGAGACAGGGCCCCCGGGGAGCTGTTTTTT. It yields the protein CASSPGDRAPGELFF.

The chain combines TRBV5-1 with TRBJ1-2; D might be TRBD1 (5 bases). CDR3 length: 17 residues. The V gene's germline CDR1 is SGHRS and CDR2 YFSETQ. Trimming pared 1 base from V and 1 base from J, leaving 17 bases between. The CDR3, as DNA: TGCGCCAGCAGCTTGTGGGGCCCCGGGCGCGGTAACTATGGCTACACCTTC. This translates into CASSLWGPGRGNYGYTF.

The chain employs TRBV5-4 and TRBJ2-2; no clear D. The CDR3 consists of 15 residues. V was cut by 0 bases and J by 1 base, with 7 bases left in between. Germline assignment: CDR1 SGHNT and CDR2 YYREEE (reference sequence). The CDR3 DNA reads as TGTGCCAGCAGCTTGGCTACGGTGAACACCGGGGAGCTGTTTTTT. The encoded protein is CASSLATVNTGELFF.

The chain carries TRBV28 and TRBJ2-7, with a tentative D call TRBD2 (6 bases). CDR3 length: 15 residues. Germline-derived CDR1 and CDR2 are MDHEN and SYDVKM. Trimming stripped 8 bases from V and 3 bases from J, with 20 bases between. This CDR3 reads CASSRRDFVLYEQYF. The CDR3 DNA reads TGTGCCAGCTCCCGCCGGGACTTCGTCCTCTACGAGCAGTACTTC.